These 25 T cell receptor beta chains were sequenced from one sample in a study of shared clonotypes between healthy human individuals. Terminally differentiated effector memory CD45RA+ cells were excluded by CCR7 positive selection of CD45RO-negative cells. The method was immunoSEQ multiplex PCR; TCRdb's version includes in-frame clones alone and lacks a portion of them. The table lists over 800,000 clones, more than 85% of them singletons. The sequenced sample consisted of naive CD8+ T cells sorted from blood. These TCRs come from a man younger than 45 in good health.

The genes are TRBV28 and TRBJ2-5; 10 bases are a match to TRBD1. In germline, CDR1 is MDHEN, CDR2 SYDVKM. The CDR3 loop spans 15 amino acids. J was trimmed by 5 bases and V by 5 bases; bases with no gene match: 8. The DNA of the CDR3 is TGTGCCAGCAGTGGAAGGGACAGGGGCTCGGAGACCCAGTACTTC. Protein: CASSGRDRGSETQYF. Using reference TRBV28 and TRBJ2-5 for the parts outside the CDR3, the full variable domain is DVKVTQSSRYLVKRTGEKVFLECVQDMDHENMFWYRQDPGLGLRLIYFSYDVKMKEKGDIPEGYSVSREKKERFSLILESASTNQTSMYLCASSGRDRGSETQYFGPGTRLLVL.

This rearrangement joins TRBV20-1 to TRBJ2-5; no clear D gene. Germline V CDR1 and CDR2: DFQATT, SNEGSKA (reference sequence). The CDR3 sequence is 11 residues long. The V gene lost 2 bases and the J gene lost 3 bases, with 4 bases spanning the gap. Here the CDR3 reads CSARRKETQYF. The CDR3 coding sequence is TGCAGTGCTAGACGAAAAGAGACCCAGTACTTC.

V gene TRBV27 combines with J gene TRBJ2-7; 9 bases are shared with TRBD1. CDR1 and CDR2 from the germline V gene are MNHEY and SMNVEV (reference sequence). The CDR3 totals 14 residues. The V and J ends lost 2 bases and 6 bases, in that order; junction bases with no gene match: 5. CDR3 sequence reads: CASSLGTGSREQYF. CDR3 DNA: TGTGCCAGCAGTTTAGGGACAGGGTCCCGCGAGCAGTACTTC.

The J gene is TRBJ2-2, the V gene TRBV11-1, with 11 positions matching TRBD2. CDR1 and CDR2 (germline): SGHAT, FQDESV (reference sequence). There are 19 residues in the CDR3. Trimming removed 4 bases from V and 0 bases from J; junction bases left unmatched: 10. The CDR3 DNA sequence: TGTGCCAGCAGCTCACTCCCTATAGCGGGAGGGACGAACACCGGGGAGCTGTTTTTT. Encoded protein: CASSSLPIAGGTNTGELFF.

As to this clone: This CDR3 is also generated by other DNA sequences in the sample. V is TRBV5-1 and J is TRBJ2-7, with 9 bases matching TRBD1. This CDR3 has 14 amino acids. V gave up 4 bases and J gave up 2 bases; unmatched junction bases: 4. Germline lookup yields CDR1 SGHRS and CDR2 YFSETQ. DNA of the CDR3: TGCGCCAGCAGCGCCGGGACAGGGACCTACGAGCAGTACTTC. Protein: CASSAGTGTYEQYF.

J is TRBJ2-4 and V is TRBV7-8; 8 bases agree with TRBD2. The CDR3 has 17 amino acids. Germline V gene sequence: CDR1 SGHVS, CDR2 FQNEAQ. The J segment lost 1 base and the V segment lost 6 bases, leaving 11 bases of the junction unmatched. The CDR3 protein is CASSLGGERGAKNIQYF. The DNA for the CDR3 is TGTGCCAGCAGTCTGGGCGGGGAGCGGGGGGCCAAAAACATTCAGTACTTC. Full variable domain (outside the CDR3, taken from reference TRBV7-8 and TRBJ2-4): GAGVSQSPRYKVAKRGQDVALRCDPISGHVSLFWYQQALGQGPEFLTYFQNEAQLDKSGLPSDRFFAERPEGSVSTLKIQRTQQEDSAVYLCASSLGGERGAKNIQYFGAGTRLSVL.

The chain has TRBV10-3 and TRBJ2-1; 9 bases map to TRBD1. The CDR3 has 19 amino acids. J gave up 0 bases and V 5 bases, and 14 bases lay outside the gene matches. Germline lookup yields CDR1 ENHRY and CDR2 SYGVKD. The CDR3 region has the DNA TGTGCCATCAGTAAGCCGGGACAGGGTCCAAGTAGCTCCTACAATGAGCAGTTCTTC. Translated, it gives CAISKPGQGPSSSYNEQFF.

This clone was detected once. The J gene is TRBJ1-5, the V gene TRBV11-2; D remains ambiguous. Trimming removed 5 bases from V and 1 base from J, with 12 bases in between. Germline CDR1 SGHAT, CDR2 FQNNGV. CDR3 length: 15 residues. In nucleotides, the CDR3 is TGTGCCAGCAGCCCAGGTACTACGAGCAATCAGCCCCAGCATTTT. Its translation is CASSPGTTSNQPQHF. Full variable domain (remainder filled in from reference TRBV11-2 and TRBJ1-5): EAGVAQSPRYKIIEKRQSVAFWCNPISGHATLYWYQQILGQGPKLLIQFQNNGVVDDSQLPKDRFSAERLKGVDSTLKIQPAKLEDSAVYLCASSPGTTSNQPQHFGDGTRLSIL.

V and J are TRBV28 and TRBJ1-2; tentatively, D is TRBD1 (6 bases). Trimming took off 8 bases at V and 8 bases at J, with 30 bases between the two ends. CDR3 length equals 17 residues. Looked up from germline, CDR1 is MDHEN and CDR2 is SYDVKM. CDR3 protein: CASCPPLPWTADRGYTF. The CDR3 DNA reads TGTGCCAGCTGCCCGCCGCTACCATGGACAGCAGATAGGGGCTACACCTTC.

The CDR3 reads CASGAGTSFYEQYF. DNA for the CDR3: TGTGCCAGCGGGGCCGGGACATCTTTCTACGAGCAGTACTTC. J is TRBJ2-7 and V is TRBV11-2; TRBD1 is a possible D gene (6 bases). CDR1 is SGHAT, CDR2 FQNNGV, per germline. Trimming took 8 bases from V and 3 from J, leaving 17 bases between them. This CDR3 has 14 residues.

Comments on this clone: One end of the junction does not line up with germline, which may come from a read error. The chain is built from TRBV6-4 and TRBJ2-1; 11 bases match TRBD2. CDR3 length: 15 amino acids. From germline, CDR1 is MRHNA and CDR2 SNTAGT. This CDR3 reads CTSSLLAGAYNEQFF. The CDR3 bases are TGTACCAGCAGCCTACTAGCGGGAGCCTACAATGAGCAGTTCTTC.

The chain is built from TRBV6-4 and TRBJ2-3; 8 nucleotides line up with TRBD1. V gave up 5 bases and J gave up 4 bases; unmatched junction bases: 5. CDR1 is MRHNA and CDR2 is SNTAGT in the germline V gene. The CDR3 loop spans 14 amino acids. The CDR3 loop is CASSSDREADTQYF. Written as DNA, the CDR3 is TGTGCCAGCAGTTCGGACAGGGAGGCAGATACGCAGTATTTT.

This clone was seen just once. The V and J genes are TRBV19 and TRBJ2-5; D may be TRBD1 (5 bases). The germline V gene encodes CDR1 LNHDA and CDR2 SQIVND (reference sequence). This CDR3 contains 13 residues. Trimming took off 7 bases at V and 5 bases at J, with 14 bases between the two ends. The CDR3 DNA is TGTGCCAGTATCAGAGCAGGGCGGGAGACCCAGTACTTC. Protein product: CASIRAGRETQYF.

The V and J genes are TRBV9 and TRBJ2-1; 9 bases map to TRBD2. Looked up from germline, CDR1 is SGDLS and CDR2 is YYNGEE. The ends lost 0 bases at V and 3 bases at J; junction bases unmatched: 4. The CDR3 has 16 amino acids. Here the CDR3 reads CASSVVAGAYYNEQFF. CDR3 bases: TGTGCCAGCAGCGTAGTAGCGGGAGCATACTACAATGAGCAGTTCTTC.

The chain links TRBV5-6 to TRBJ1-1, with D perhaps matching TRBD1 (5 bases). Per germline, CDR1 SGHDT and CDR2 YYEEEE. This CDR3 contains 14 residues. V shed 0 bases and J shed 6 bases, with 12 bases lying between them. This chain's CDR3 is CASSLGQGVPEAFF. Here the CDR3 DNA reads TGTGCCAGCAGCTTGGGGCAGGGTGTCCCTGAAGCTTTCTTT.

The count of this clone is one. J is TRBJ2-7 and V is TRBV6-1; D not resolved. The length of the CDR3 is 16 residues. The germline V gene encodes CDR1 MNHNS and CDR2 SASEGT. The V end lost 2 bases, the J end lost 1 base, and 15 bases lay between the germline ends. The CDR3 here is CASSERFGGPSYEQYF. DNA for the CDR3: TGTGCCAGCAGTGAAAGGTTCGGCGGACCTTCCTACGAGCAGTACTTC.

The chain is built from TRBV28 and TRBJ2-7; the D is unclear. This CDR3 comprises 11 residues. The V and J ends lost 6 bases and 7 bases respectively, with 10 bases between them. The V gene's germline CDR1 is MDHEN and CDR2 SYDVKM. CDR3 sequence (DNA): TGTGCCAGCAGCCCTCATCTTGAGCAGTACTTC. It yields the protein CASSPHLEQYF.

The chain uses TRBV7-9 and TRBJ2-7; 7 bases align to TRBD1. Germline-derived CDR1 and CDR2 are SEHNR and FQNEAQ (reference sequence). The CDR3 is 14 amino acids. Trimming at V came to 2 bases and at J to 3 bases, leaving 4 bases not matched to a gene. This CDR3 reads CASSLLGDSYEQYF. CDR3 sequence (DNA): TGTGCCAGCAGCTTACTGGGGGACAGCTACGAGCAGTACTTC.

The J gene is TRBJ1-2, the V gene TRBV7-2, with 8 bases fitting TRBD1. The CDR3 sequence is 14 residues long. CDR1 SGHTA and CDR2 FQGNSA come from the germline V gene. Trimming removed 3 bases from V and 6 bases from J; junction bases left unmatched: 6. The CDR3 protein is CASSLDRVGDGYTF. CDR3 nucleotide sequence: TGTGCCAGCAGCTTGGACAGGGTGGGGGATGGCTACACCTTC.

This chain joins TRBV4-1 and TRBJ1-2; weak D call: TRBD1 (5 bases). Per germline, CDR1 MGHRA and CDR2 YSYEKL. The CDR3 contains 16 residues. Trimming pared 2 bases from V and 4 bases from J, leaving 17 bases between. In nucleotides, the CDR3 is TGCGCCAGCAGCCAAACGAGGGGCGAGACCTTCTATGGCTACACCTTC. Encoded protein: CASSQTRGETFYGYTF.

The chain links TRBV4-3 to TRBJ1-1; D is undetermined. Germline V gene sequence: CDR1 LGHNA, CDR2 YSLEER. The CDR3 contains 16 residues. Trimming cost V 1 base and J 0 bases, with 12 bases left between them. The chain's CDR3 is CASSQANGFMNTEAFF. DNA for the CDR3: TGCGCCAGCAGCCAAGCAAACGGATTTATGAACACTGAAGCTTTCTTT.

The V call is TRBV7-8, the J call TRBJ2-7; a possible D gene is TRBD2 (5 bases). The CDR3 covers 15 residues. Germline V gene data show CDR1 as SGHVS and CDR2 as FQNEAQ. V was clipped by 1 base and J by 8 bases, with 18 bases between them. Written as DNA, the CDR3 is TGTGCCAGCAGCTTAGACTGGACTCCTTATGAAAAGCAGTACTTC. Its protein product is CASSLDWTPYEKQYF. Drawing the rest from reference TRBV7-8 and TRBJ2-7, the complete variable domain is GAGVSQSPRYKVAKRGQDVALRCDPISGHVSLFWYQQALGQGPEFLTYFQNEAQLDKSGLPSDRFFAERPEGSVSTLKIQRTQQEDSAVYLCASSLDWTPYEKQYFGPGTRLTVT.

This clone was counted once. This chain links TRBV19 with TRBJ2-2, with 9 positions matching TRBD2. Trimming at V came to 5 bases and at J to 5 bases, leaving 21 bases not matched to a gene. The germline V gene has CDR1 LNHDA and CDR2 SQIVND (reference sequence). The CDR3 runs 20 residues. CDR3 DNA: TGTGCCAGTAGTGTTGACGGGACGCGGGAGGGCCCCCCCCGAACCGGGGAGCTGTTTTTT. Its translation: CASSVDGTREGPPRTGELFF.

The chain is built from TRBV19 and TRBJ1-5, with D perhaps TRBD1 (6 bases). Between the trimmed V and J ends, which lost 3 bases and 7 bases, there was a span of 10 bases. The CDR3 runs 13 residues. Per the germline V gene, CDR1 is LNHDA and CDR2 is SQIVND (reference sequence). The CDR3: CASSIARGQPQHF. The CDR3 region has the DNA TGTGCCAGTAGTATTGCCAGGGGCCAGCCCCAGCATTTT.

The chain recombines TRBV7-8 with TRBJ2-6; D remains ambiguous. The germline V and J ends were trimmed by 9 bases and 2 bases, with 5 bases remaining between them. The CDR3 consists of 12 residues. Per germline, CDR1 SGHVS and CDR2 FQNEAQ. CDR3 bases: TGTGCCAGTCAGACTGGGGCCAACGTCCTGACTTTC. Encoded protein: CASQTGANVLTF.